The 32 T cell receptor beta chains given below trace back to one sample, sequenced in a study of cytomegalovirus exposure and HLA in healthy donors. The data were produced by immunoSEQ multiplex PCR, yet TCRdb's version contains in-frame clones alone and is incomplete. The sample consists of 130,000 or so clones, roughly 89% of them appearing once. The material sequenced was PBMCs. The receptors were gathered from a woman aged 18-30 years in good health and CMV-seronegative.

V is TRBV5-1 and J is TRBJ1-1; tentatively, D is TRBD1 (6 bases). The CDR3 has 16 amino acids. The germline gives CDR1 SGHRS, CDR2 YFSETQ. Trimming cost V 4 bases and J 7 bases, with 23 bases left between them. CDR3 sequence: CASSSIIPDSSDEAFF. The CDR3 DNA is TGCGCCAGCAGCAGTATCATCCCGGACAGCTCGGATGAAGCTTTCTTT. Full variable domain (remainder filled in from reference TRBV5-1 and TRBJ1-1): KAGVTQTPRYLIKTRGQQVTLSCSPISGHRSVSWYQQTPGQGLQFLFEYFSETQRNKGNFPGRFSGRQFSNSRSEMNVSTLELGDSALYLCASSSIIPDSSDEAFFGQGTRLTVV.

The V and J genes are TRBV6-6 and TRBJ2-3; D perhaps matches TRBD1 (6 bases). The CDR3 has 15 residues. Trimming removed 8 bases at V and 3 bases at J, with 18 bases between. The germline gives CDR1 MNHNY, CDR2 SVGAGI (reference sequence). In DNA form, the CDR3 reads TGTGCCAGCGCTCTGAGGGGGACGGGTACAGATACGCAGTATTTT. It specifies CASALRGTGTDTQYF.

The chain employs TRBV6-5 and TRBJ2-7, with D perhaps matching TRBD1 (6 bases). The ends were cut back, 2 bases at V and 2 bases at J, with 13 bases in the middle. Germline V gene lookup returns CDR1 MNHEY and CDR2 SVGAGI. This CDR3 region has 15 residues. The CDR3 sequence: CASSYTGSGAYEQYF. The CDR3 DNA reads as TGTGCCAGCAGTTACACAGGGAGTGGGGCCTACGAGCAGTACTTC.

The CDR3 here is CASSLNRGGTYNEQFF. For the CDR3, the DNA is TGTGCCAGCAGCTTAAATCGGGGGGGCACCTACAATGAGCAGTTCTTC. The rearrangement links TRBV11-3 to TRBJ2-1; 8 bases line up with TRBD2. The CDR3 is 16 residues long. The junction had 5 bases not matched to a gene; V was cut back by 2 bases and J by 2 bases. CDR1 SGHNT and CDR2 YENEEA come from the germline V gene.

This clone has only a few counts. V usage is TRBV6-5 and J usage is TRBJ2-7; 13 bases agree with TRBD2. The V gene's germline CDR1 is MNHEY and CDR2 SVGAGI. The V segment lost 6 bases and the J segment 12 bases; nucleotides outside the gene matches: 5. The CDR3 consists of 12 residues. The CDR3 spells CASRGTSGALYF. In DNA form, the CDR3 reads TGTGCCAGCAGAGGGACTAGCGGGGCCCTGTACTTC.

The rearrangement joins TRBV19 to TRBJ1-2, with D possibly being TRBD1 (6 bases). CDR1 LNHDA and CDR2 SQIVND come from the germline V gene (reference sequence). Deletions cut 2 bases from V and 5 bases from J, with 21 bases between. CDR3 length equals 17 residues. CDR3 nucleotides: TGTGCCAGTAGTATAATCCCTTCACAGGGTGGGATATATGGCTACACCTTC. Amino acid sequence: CASSIIPSQGGIYGYTF.

The chain recombines TRBV7-6 with TRBJ1-1; the D gene is possibly TRBD1 (5 bases). Trimming removed 2 bases at V and 0 bases at J, with 10 bases between. Germline CDR1 reads SGHVS; CDR2 reads FNYEAQ. The CDR3 loop spans 15 amino acids. The CDR3 DNA reads TGTGCCAGCAGCTTAATCAGGGCGATGAACACTGAAGCTTTCTTT. It specifies CASSLIRAMNTEAFF.

The chain uses TRBV7-6 and TRBJ1-2; 9 bases fit TRBD1. With V trimmed by 4 bases and J by 7 bases, 7 bases remained unmatched. The CDR3 has 14 residues. The germline V gene has CDR1 SGHVS and CDR2 FNYEAQ. CDR3 sequence (DNA): TGTGCCAGCAGCTCCCCCCGGGACAGGGCTGGCTACACCTTC. It is translated as CASSSPRDRAGYTF.

This sequence joins TRBV15 and TRBJ2-5, with TRBD2 identical over 11 bases. Germline CDR1 reads LNHNV; CDR2 reads YYDKDF (reference sequence). J was trimmed by 2 bases and V by 1 base; bases with no gene match: 9. The CDR3 has 18 residues. The CDR3 protein is CATSRVWIRLAGQETQYF. The CDR3 nucleotides are TGTGCCACCAGCAGAGTGTGGATAAGACTAGCGGGGCAAGAGACCCAGTACTTC.

The V gene is TRBV6-6, the J gene TRBJ1-1; 7 positions agree with TRBD1. Germline assignment: CDR1 MNHNY and CDR2 SVGAGI (reference sequence). With V trimmed by 2 bases and J by 12 bases, 12 bases remained unmatched. The CDR3 is 14 residues long. The CDR3 DNA reads TGTGCCAGCAGTTACCTGGAGACAGGGAGCATAACTTTCTTT. This gives the protein CASSYLETGSITFF.

This clone was recorded once. The V call is TRBV10-3, the J call TRBJ1-2; D is unresolved. In germline, CDR1 is ENHRY, CDR2 SYGVKD. Between the trimmed V and J ends, which lost 8 bases and 8 bases, there was a span of 21 bases. The CDR3 is made up of 14 amino acids. The CDR3 is CAIRKLTVAGGYTF. For the CDR3, the DNA is TGTGCCATCCGAAAGCTTACGGTCGCGGGGGGCTACACCTTC.

In regard to this clone: Other DNA sequences in this specimen translate into the identical CDR3. The J gene is TRBJ1-1, the V gene TRBV5-6; D is undetermined. The CDR3 runs 12 residues. Trimming removed 5 bases at V and 0 bases at J, with 5 bases between. Per germline, CDR1 SGHDT and CDR2 YYEEEE. The CDR3 DNA reads as TGTGCCAGCAGTTTCATGAACACTGAAGCTTTCTTT. As protein: CASSFMNTEAFF. Full variable domain (outside the CDR3, taken from reference TRBV5-6 and TRBJ1-1): DAGVTQSPTHLIKTRGQQVTLRCSPKSGHDTVSWYQQALGQGPQFIFQYYEEEERQRGNFPDRFSGHQFPNYSSELNVNALLLGDSALYLCASSFMNTEAFFGQGTRLTVV.

V is TRBV19 and J is TRBJ1-6, with D perhaps TRBD1 (5 bases). This CDR3 comprises 16 residues. V was cut by 6 bases and J by 0 bases, with 12 bases left in between. In germline, CDR1 is LNHDA, CDR2 SQIVND (reference sequence). CDR3 residues: CASRGRPDSYNSPLHF. For the CDR3, the DNA is TGTGCCAGTAGGGGGCGCCCAGACTCCTATAATTCACCCCTCCACTTT. The complete variable domain, with remaining parts taken from reference TRBV19 and TRBJ1-6, reads DGGITQSPKYLFRKEGQNVTLSCEQNLNHDAMYWYRQDPGQGLRLIYYSQIVNDFQKGDIAEGYSVSREKKESFPLTVTSAQKNPTAFYLCASRGRPDSYNSPLHFGNGTRLTVT.

This clone came up a few times. V usage is TRBV18 and J usage is TRBJ1-2, with unresolved D. Trimming took off 3 bases at V and 8 bases at J, with 10 bases between the two ends. This CDR3 contains 12 residues. CDR1 KGHSH and CDR2 LQKENI come from the germline V gene. The CDR3, as DNA: TGTGCCAGCTCACCCGACTTGATAGGCTACACCTTC. Residues: CASSPDLIGYTF.

This chain links TRBV18 with TRBJ2-7, with 7 nucleotides matching TRBD2. The CDR3 sequence is 13 residues long. CDR1 and CDR2 (germline): KGHSH, LQKENI. Losses at the gene ends were 2 bases for V and 6 bases for J; bases not matched to a gene: 4. CDR3 bases: TGTGCCAGCTCACCAAGGGAGGGTCCCGAGCAGTACTTC. This translates into CASSPREGPEQYF.

The rearrangement uses TRBV18 and TRBJ1-5; the D gene is possibly TRBD1 (6 bases). Trimming cost V 4 bases and J 1 base, with 8 bases left between them. This CDR3 has 14 amino acids. Looked up from germline, CDR1 is KGHSH and CDR2 is LQKENI. The CDR3 region is CASSQGESNQPQHF. CDR3 sequence (DNA): TGTGCCAGCTCACAGGGGGAAAGCAATCAGCCCCAGCATTTT.

The chain is built from TRBV6-4 and TRBJ1-6, with TRBD1 matching over 10 bases. After removal of 2 bases from V and 8 bases from J, the junction contained 6 bases not matched to a gene. Germline loops: CDR1 MRHNA, CDR2 SNTAGT. This CDR3 spans 16 amino acids. CDR3 nucleotide sequence: TGTGCCAGCAGTGACGCATCCGGGACAGGGGATTCACCCCTCCACTTT. It encodes CASSDASGTGDSPLHF.

The chain uses TRBV5-1 and TRBJ2-2, with a tentative D call TRBD1 (8 bases). The CDR3 extends over 17 amino acids. The ends were cut back, 5 bases at V and 6 bases at J, with 23 bases in the middle. Per germline, CDR1 SGHRS and CDR2 YFSETQ. The CDR3: CASSHRGGGQSAGELFF. DNA of the CDR3: TGCGCCAGCAGTCACAGGGGGGGCGGCCAGTCGGCCGGGGAGCTGTTTTTT.

J is TRBJ2-2 and V is TRBV5-1, with D possibly matching TRBD2 (6 bases). Germline loops: CDR1 SGHRS, CDR2 YFSETQ. The ends were cut back, 0 bases at V and 4 bases at J, with 13 bases in the middle. The CDR3 is 16 residues long. The CDR3 spells CASSLAAQRATGELFF. Here the CDR3 DNA reads TGCGCCAGCAGCTTGGCCGCCCAGCGGGCCACCGGGGAGCTGTTTTTT.

CDR3 protein: CASSITQGVYGYTF. The CDR3 nucleotides read TGTGCCAGCAGTATAACACAGGGGGTTTATGGCTACACCTTC. The chain has TRBV6-6 and TRBJ1-2; 8 bases fit TRBD1. The trim removed 5 bases at V and 5 bases at J, leaving 7 bases unmatched. In germline, CDR1 is MNHNY, CDR2 SVGAGI (reference sequence). The CDR3 loop spans 14 amino acids.

In DNA form, the CDR3 reads TGTGCCAGCAGCTGGGGGGGAATTGACAGCGCGGGTGGCTACACCTTC. Its protein is CASSWGGIDSAGGYTF. The chain carries TRBV5-4 and TRBJ1-2; maybe TRBD1 (5 bases). From germline, CDR1 is SGHNT and CDR2 YYREEE (reference sequence). The CDR3 runs 16 residues. Trimming left V 3 bases short and J 7 bases short, with 22 bases between.

The CDR3 loop reads CASSPDRATEKLFF. DNA of the CDR3: TGTGCCAGCAGCCCGGACAGGGCCACGGAAAAACTGTTTTTT. The chain is built from TRBV7-2 and TRBJ1-4; 8 nucleotides align to TRBD1. The germline V gene has CDR1 SGHTA and CDR2 FQGNSA. The CDR3 has 14 residues. V was clipped by 5 bases and J by 8 bases; unmatched bases: 7.

The rearrangement uses TRBV6-1 and TRBJ1-6, with D uncertain. Germline V CDR1 and CDR2: MNHNS, SASEGT. This CDR3 spans 14 amino acids. The V gene lost 8 bases and the J gene lost 7 bases, with 15 bases spanning the gap. CDR3 in DNA: TGTGCCAGCCTCAAGAAGGAGGAGAATTCACCCCTCCACTTT. This encodes CASLKKEENSPLHF.

V gene TRBV10-3 combines with J gene TRBJ1-5; 8 nucleotides match TRBD1. The CDR3 spans 16 residues. Germline V lookup: CDR1 ENHRY, CDR2 SYGVKD. The V segment lost 4 bases and the J segment 12 bases; nucleotides outside the gene matches: 17. CDR3 nucleotides: TGTGCCATCAGTGGGTCGGATGTCAGGGGGCAGAAAGGCCAGCATTTT. Translating gives CAISGSDVRGQKGQHF.

The CDR3 loop reads CSVDELAGGEQYF. As DNA, the CDR3 is TGCAGCGTTGATGAACTAGCGGGGGGCGAGCAGTACTTC. The V call is TRBV29-1, the J call TRBJ2-7; 12 bases fit TRBD2. The length of the CDR3 is 13 residues. Germline CDR1 reads SQVTM; CDR2 reads ANQGSEA. V shed 3 bases and J 6 bases; nucleotides not matched to a gene: 3.

The J gene is TRBJ2-1, the V gene TRBV5-1; 8 bases are a match to TRBD2. This CDR3 has 15 residues. The V segment lost 4 bases and the J segment 1 base; nucleotides outside the gene matches: 4. Looked up from germline, CDR1 is SGHRS and CDR2 is YFSETQ. The CDR3 DNA reads TGCGCCAGCAGCCCAGGACTAGCATCCTACAATGAGCAGTTCTTC. Translation: CASSPGLASYNEQFF.

The rearrangement joins TRBV6-5 to TRBJ2-7, with D unresolved. Germline-derived CDR1 and CDR2 are MNHEY and SVGAGI. V lost 5 bases and J 3 bases, leaving 8 bases between the germline ends. The CDR3 consists of 12 residues. DNA of the CDR3: TGTGCCAGCAGTCAATCCAGCTACGAGCAGTACTTC. Its protein is CASSQSSYEQYF.

This chain joins TRBV27 and TRBJ1-2, with TRBD1 matching over 7 bases. V lost 3 bases and J lost 7; bases outside the gene matches: 11. CDR1 and CDR2 from the germline V gene are MNHEY and SMNVEV (reference sequence). This CDR3 spans 15 amino acids. CDR3 sequence reads: CASSFQSTGHSGYTF. The DNA of the CDR3 is TGTGCCAGCAGTTTTCAGTCGACAGGGCATAGTGGCTACACCTTC.

This clone was seen just once. The junction does not match germline at one end; this may be a read error. CDR3 amino acids: CASSDRDSYYEQYF. CDR3 nucleotide sequence: TGCGCCAGCAGTGACCGGGACAGCTACTACGAACAGTACTTC. V usage is TRBV10-2 and J usage is TRBJ2-7; 7 bases agree with TRBD1. The CDR3 is 14 amino acids. The germline V gene has CDR1 WSHSY and CDR2 SAAADI.

V and J are TRBV29-1 and TRBJ2-7; D remains unclear. Germline V lookup: CDR1 SQVTM, CDR2 ANQGSEA. V was clipped by 3 bases and J by 0 bases, with 18 bases between them. CDR3 size: 16 residues. CDR3 nucleotide sequence: TGCAGCGTTGAGAAAGCATCGAAAACTGGCTCCTACGAGCAGTACTTC. This encodes CSVEKASKTGSYEQYF.

V usage is TRBV4-1 and J usage is TRBJ2-3; possibly TRBD1 for D (6 bases). This CDR3 has 14 residues. Germline V gives CDR1 MGHRA, CDR2 YSYEKL. The V end was cut by 4 bases, the J end by 5 bases, with 13 bases between. CDR3 bases: TGCGCCAGCAGCCGAAACAGGGATTTAGATACGCAGTATTTT. Translated, it gives CASSRNRDLDTQYF.

The rearrangement uses TRBV6-5 and TRBJ2-5; 11 nucleotides agree with TRBD2. J gave up 5 bases and V 7 bases, and 9 bases lay outside the gene matches. Germline V lookup: CDR1 MNHEY, CDR2 SVGAGI. The CDR3 loop spans 15 amino acids. The CDR3 is CASTLSGGATETQYF. In nucleotides, the CDR3 is TGTGCCAGCACCCTTAGCGGGGGGGCCACGGAGACCCAGTACTTC.